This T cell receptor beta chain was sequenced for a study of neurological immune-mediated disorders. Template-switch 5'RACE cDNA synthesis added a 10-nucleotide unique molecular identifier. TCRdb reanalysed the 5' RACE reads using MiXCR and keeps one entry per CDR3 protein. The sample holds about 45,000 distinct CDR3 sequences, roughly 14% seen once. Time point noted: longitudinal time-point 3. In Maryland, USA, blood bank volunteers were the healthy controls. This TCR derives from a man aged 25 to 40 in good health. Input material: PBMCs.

This chain's CDR3 is CASSQDRVGTGELFF. In DNA, the CDR3 is TGTGCCAGCAGCCAGGACAGGGTAGGCACCGGGGAGCTGTTTTTT. This chain uses TRBV12-3 or TRBV12-4 with TRBJ2-2, with 8 bases identical to TRBD1. With 6 bases clipped from V and 4 bases from J, the junction kept 7 bases outside the gene matches. The CDR3 sequence is 15 residues long.